This T cell receptor beta chain was documented in a study of technical replicates of blood from a few donors. Sequencing was performed with immunoSEQ multiplex PCR; in TCRdb, only in-frame clones are kept and a portion is missing. Found here are roughly 68,000 clones, roughly nine tenths of them singletons; the top ten hold over 4%. Trimming pared 3 bases from V and 9 bases from J, leaving 15 bases between. The germline CDR1 and CDR2 sequences are GTSNPN and SVGIG (reference sequence). The CDR3 is 12 amino acids. The chain uses TRBV30 and TRBJ2-7; no definite D call. This TCR was recovered from a human donor in good health. Some clones in this sample may be carry-over from other donors' samples. The sequenced sample consisted of PBMCs. CDR3 loop: CAWSDRPPGQYF. CDR3 DNA sequence: TGTGCCTGGAGCGACCGACCTCCAGGGCAGTACTTC.